The present entry profiles one TCR beta chain with its context. Its cognate antigen is unknown. These data come from a study of T cell responses to AZD1222 COVID-19 vaccine. TCRdb keeps only in-frame clones here, not all; method: immunoSEQ multiplex PCR. The table lists roughly 200,000 clones, around nine tenths of them singletons. General study points: In a largely white British group with more females than males, clonal diversity was possibly underestimated. Only five to seven AZD1222 recipients tested seropositive at baseline. Vaccination with two AZD1222 doses was followed by a rise in Spike-specific TCR breadth and depth. In the spike-specific TCR repertoire, nearly half reportedly target unmutated variant regions.

CDR1 SGHTS and CDR2 YDEGEE come from the germline V gene. Trimming shortened V by 0 bases and J by 5 bases, and 15 bases separated the two germline ends. The CDR3 loop spans 16 amino acids. The chain uses TRBV5-8 and TRBJ1-5; D unclear. This specimen consisted of peripheral blood, obtained 28 days after the second dose of the MenACWY control vaccine. This receptor was taken from an adult who received the MenACWY meningococcal vaccine as a control. In DNA form, the CDR3 reads TGTGCCAGCAGCTTGGTTTTCCGGGCAGGCGATCAGCCCCAGCATTTT. Translated, it gives CASSLVFRAGDQPQHF.